These 9 T cell receptor beta chains were sequenced from one sample in a study of shared clonotypes between healthy human individuals. Sequencing was performed with immunoSEQ multiplex PCR; in TCRdb, only in-frame clones are kept and a portion is missing. The repertoire holds approximately 2.5 million clones, with over 85% as singletons. The sample comprised naive CD4+ T cells from PBMCs. Indicated subset: CD45RA+ positively selected. Source of these receptors: a man aged 18 to 35 in good health. Some clones in this sample may be carry-over from other donors' samples.

The rearrangement joins TRBV7-8 to TRBJ2-2; no definite D call. Per germline, CDR1 SGHVS and CDR2 FQNEAQ. V was clipped by 0 bases and J by 6 bases, with 8 bases between them. The CDR3 contains 14 residues. CDR3 in DNA: TGTGCCAGCAGCTTAGCCGGCGTCGCCGGGGAGCTGTTTTTT. It specifies CASSLAGVAGELFF.

The chain employs TRBV19 and TRBJ1-2, with a possible D match to TRBD1 (5 bases). The CDR3 covers 18 residues. Germline CDR1 is LNHDA and CDR2 is SQIVND (reference sequence). The V gene lost 6 bases and the J gene lost 2 bases, with 25 bases spanning the gap. For the CDR3, the DNA is TGTGCCAGTAGACCCGCACGGAGTTTAGGGGCGCCAAACTATGGCTACACCTTC. Its protein product is CASRPARSLGAPNYGYTF.

This clone was detected a few times. The V gene is TRBV5-4, the J gene TRBJ2-3; D possibly corresponds to TRBD2 (6 bases). Germline lookup yields CDR1 SGHNT and CDR2 YYREEE (reference sequence). There are 15 residues in the CDR3. Trimming left V 2 bases short and J 0 bases short, with 10 bases between. For the CDR3, the DNA is TGTGCCAGCAGCTTCGGCGGGGTTAGCACAGATACGCAGTATTTT. Translating it yields CASSFGGVSTDTQYF.

In its sample, this clone was seen once. This chain connects TRBV7-2 to TRBJ2-5; possible D gene TRBD1, 5 bases. The J call may not be correct, given that the DNA end is closer to TRBJ2-7. There are 15 residues in the CDR3. Germline V CDR1 and CDR2: SGHTA, FQGNSA. Here the CDR3 reads CASSLTLGLAYEQYF. Written as DNA, the CDR3 is TGTGCCAGCAGCTTAACGCTGGGGCTCGCCTACGAGCAGTACTTC.

The chain employs TRBV4-3 and TRBJ2-2, with a possible D match to TRBD2 (6 bases). The V end was cut by 6 bases, the J end by 4 bases, with 18 bases between. The V gene's germline CDR1 is LGHNA and CDR2 YSLEER. CDR3 length: 16 residues. In DNA form, the CDR3 reads TGCGCCAGCAGTCTTGAGGAGAGGGGAGGCACCGGGGAGCTGTTTTTT. This translates into CASSLEERGGTGELFF.

In regard to this clone: The sample carries other DNA sequences with the same CDR3. The chain couples TRBV7-3 to TRBJ2-5; D remains unclear. Deletions cut 3 bases from V and 3 bases from J, with 8 bases between. CDR3 length: 13 residues. Germline V lookup: CDR1 SGHTA, CDR2 FQGTGA. The chain's CDR3 is CASSFDREETQYF. The CDR3 region has the DNA TGTGCCAGCAGCTTTGATAGGGAAGAGACCCAGTACTTC.

This clone was seen once. The rearrangement joins TRBV2 to TRBJ1-4, with 7 bases lining up with TRBD1. V lost 5 bases to trimming and J lost 3 bases; unmatched junction nucleotides: 6. Germline loops: CDR1 SNHLY, CDR2 FYNNEI. The length of the CDR3 is 15 residues. The CDR3 DNA sequence: TGTGCCAGCAGTTTTTCCGGGACAGCTAATGAAAAACTGTTTTTT. Translated, it gives CASSFSGTANEKLFF.

The chain employs TRBV23-1 and TRBJ2-2, with TRBD1 matching 7 bases. TRBV23-1 is reported as an ORF; its role is uncertain. The CDR3 loop spans 13 amino acids. The ends lost 4 bases at V and 13 bases at J; junction bases unmatched: 9. As DNA, the CDR3 is TGCGCCAGCAGTCGACGGACAGGTTCGGGGCTGTTTTTT. Its translation is CASSRRTGSGLFF.

This chain connects TRBV6-1 to TRBJ1-2; D unclear. V shed 2 bases and J shed 4 bases, with 11 bases lying between them. Germline CDR1 and CDR2: MNHNS and SASEGT. The CDR3 consists of 14 residues. In nucleotides, the CDR3 is TGTGCCAGCAGTGAAAGCAATACCTTCTATGGCTACACCTTC. It encodes CASSESNTFYGYTF.